Listed here are 8 T cell receptor beta chains from one sample, sequenced in a study of cytomegalovirus exposure and HLA in healthy donors. The PCR employed 60 Vbeta primers together with 13 Jbeta primers. Sequenced by immunoSEQ multiplex PCR; TCRdb stores in-frame clones only, minus some. The sample records roughly 100,000 clones, 60% to 80% being singletons. Sequencing was carried out using PBMCs. The receptors come from a female donor in good health and CMV-seronegative.

This sequence joins TRBV30 and TRBJ2-7; 9 bases agree with TRBD1. Germline-derived CDR1 and CDR2 are GTSNPN and SVGIG (reference sequence). The CDR3 has 16 amino acids. The V segment lost 1 base and the J segment 2 bases; nucleotides outside the gene matches: 9. CDR3 DNA: TGTGCCTGGAGTGCCCCGGGGACAGGGAAGCCCTACGAGCAGTACTTC. This sequence encodes CAWSAPGTGKPYEQYF. Variable domain in full (rest from reference TRBV30 and TRBJ2-7): SQTIHQWPATLVQPVGSPLSLECTVEGTSNPNLYWYRQAAGRGLQLLFYSVGIGQISSEVPQNLSASRPQDRQFILSSKKLLLSDSGFYLCAWSAPGTGKPYEQYFGPGTRLTVT.

The rearrangement uses TRBV2 and TRBJ1-4; D is unresolved. Deletions cut 4 bases from V and 8 bases from J, with 11 bases between. The CDR3 is 13 amino acids. CDR1 is SNHLY and CDR2 is FYNNEI in the germline V gene. In DNA, the CDR3 is TGTGCCAGCAGTGCCGCCCGAGGGGAAAAACTGTTTTTT. Its translation is CASSAARGEKLFF.

The genes are TRBV5-4 and TRBJ2-5; TRBD1 matches at 9 bases. From germline, CDR1 is SGHNT and CDR2 YYREEE (reference sequence). J was trimmed by 1 base and V by 4 bases; bases with no gene match: 8. The CDR3 is made up of 16 amino acids. DNA for the CDR3: TGTGCCAGCAGCGACGGGACAGGGCTTTTCCAAGAGACCCAGTACTTC. This sequence encodes CASSDGTGLFQETQYF.

This clone was recorded a few times. The chain uses TRBV25-1 and TRBJ2-7; 9 nucleotides match TRBD2. This CDR3 is 14 amino acids long. With 6 bases clipped from V and 4 bases from J, the junction kept 7 bases outside the gene matches. Per germline, CDR1 MGHDK and CDR2 SYGVNS. Here the CDR3 DNA reads TGTGCCAGCAGCCAGCGGGAGGTGATTTACGAGCAGTACTTC. This codes for CASSQREVIYEQYF.

The rearrangement uses TRBV4-1 and TRBJ2-7, with 11 bases that match TRBD2. CDR1 and CDR2 from the germline V gene are MGHRA and YSYEKL. This CDR3 region has 16 residues. Trimming removed 4 bases from V and 0 bases from J; junction bases left unmatched: 5. The CDR3 DNA reads TGCGCCAGCAGCCTGGGACTAGCGGAGCCCTCCTACGAGCAGTACTTC. Residues: CASSLGLAEPSYEQYF.

The CDR3 nucleotides read TGTGCTTTCGGCGGGGACTACGAGCAGTACTTC. Protein: CAFGGDYEQYF. This chain links TRBV7-9 with TRBJ2-7; possibly TRBD2 for D (6 bases). The CDR3 sequence is 11 residues long. Germline V gene sequence: CDR1 SEHNR, CDR2 FQNEAQ (reference sequence).

The rearrangement links TRBV11-2 to TRBJ2-1; 11 bases are a match to TRBD2. The V gene's germline CDR1 is SGHAT and CDR2 FQNNGV. The trim removed 5 bases at V and 5 bases at J, leaving 8 bases unmatched. The CDR3 extends over 16 amino acids. The CDR3 spells CASSLGGLADNNEQFF. For the CDR3, the DNA is TGTGCCAGCAGCCTCGGGGGACTAGCGGACAACAATGAGCAGTTCTTC. Drawing the rest from reference TRBV11-2 and TRBJ2-1, the complete variable domain is EAGVAQSPRYKIIEKRQSVAFWCNPISGHATLYWYQQILGQGPKLLIQFQNNGVVDDSQLPKDRFSAERLKGVDSTLKIQPAKLEDSAVYLCASSLGGLADNNEQFFGPGTRLTVL.

This chain uses TRBV11-3 with TRBJ2-3; 10 nucleotides agree with TRBD2. The junction had 2 bases not matched to a gene; V was cut back by 2 bases and J by 6 bases. Looked up from germline, CDR1 is SGHNT and CDR2 is YENEEA. This CDR3 is 14 amino acids long. This CDR3 reads CASSLRAGGDTQYF. The DNA for the CDR3 is TGTGCCAGCAGCTTACGAGCGGGAGGGGATACGCAGTATTTT.